One TCR beta chain is described in this entry. The target antigen is unknown. The sample originates from a study of cytomegalovirus exposure and HLA in healthy donors. Study outcomes and limitations: Most subjects' HLA-A and HLA-B alleles were reportedly predicted from TCR beta sequences.

Vbeta (60) and Jbeta (13) primers were used in the PCR. Only in-frame clones appear in the TCRdb table, and some are missing; sequencing was by immunoSEQ multiplex PCR. The data contain 110,000 to 150,000 clones, over 60% of them singletons. This TCR came from a woman aged 25-40 years in good health and CMV-seronegative. Source material: PBMCs.

For the CDR3, the DNA is TGTGCCAGCAGCTTTAGACAGGGCACTGAAGCTTTCTTT. Its protein is CASSFRQGTEAFF. The V call is TRBV7-6, the J call TRBJ1-1, with 7 bases matching TRBD1. The CDR3 length is 13 residues. Trimming cost V 3 bases and J 4 bases; bases outside gene matches: 2. Per germline, CDR1 SGHVS and CDR2 FNYEAQ.